This T cell receptor beta chain comes out of a study of human versus mouse CDR3 diversity and MHC coevolution (dated by TCRdb to about 2017). For context, the study as a whole: According to reports, the immunoSEQ assay detects one in 200,000 T cells and minimizes multiplex PCR amplification bias. Human naive CD4 T cell repertoires served as a reference for TCR selection on multiple MHC II alleles, compared against human-TCR-locus transgenic mice with single MHC II. Three healthy volunteer blood donors made up the human cohort, with one aged 30 to 40, one aged 40 to 50 and one aged 60 to 70 at collection. Valid reads per sample ranged from 0.6 x 10^7 to 1.6 x 10^7 across mouse and human samples.

On this clone: No antigen is known for it. No quality values exist for individual bases; no much larger clone is one base distant.

Findings and caveats that apply to the study as a whole: The largest TCR beta repertoire according to iCHAO1 estimates belonged to humans, at some 1.5 million clonotypes, a result attributed likely to selection by multiple MHC II molecules. Among all the groups compared, the lowest clonal inequality scores came from most of the three human donors. Repertoire diversity was not considered directly comparable between humans and mice because human T cells were selected on more than 5 MHC II alleles. On average, more CDR3 deletions and insertions were observed in humans than in mice, indicating greater exonuclease and TdT activity.

The QIAGEN blood and tissue kit was used to extract genomic DNA from sorted cells, and the DNA was quantified on a NanoDrop 1000. TCR alpha and beta chains were deep sequenced and quantified on the immunoSEQ platform using multiplex PCR of genomic DNA. Under the source paper's analysis protocol: IMGT gene and region definitions were used to annotate TCR sequences. Out-of-frame rearrangements were used as a proxy for the preselection repertoire and compared with in-frame clonotypes. To estimate repertoire size, the study used the iCHAO1 estimator that comes with the immunoSEQ platform. Clonal inequality was measured with a Gini index on in-frame amino acid clonotypes, based on the Lorenz curve. Shared clonotypes were counted with the intersect function of the R package tcR, and similarity was scored with the Jaccard index. Principal component analysis of V, J and V-J usage frequencies was run with the R prcomp function without normalization. Drawn from immuneACCESS, this table holds only the in-frame rearrangements with V and J called that TCRdb kept. Clones are partly lost; checked studies trace under half to an unresolved V gene and leave the rest unexplained. The V and J calls and clone size come from that table; D and trimming were worked out from the DNA. The sample table records about 81,000 clones; just under 95% of these occur just once. Clones ranked in the top ten supply approximately 1.4% of the sample.

Naive CD4 T cells, defined as CD45RO-negative and CD62L-positive, were isolated from PBMCs by fluorescence-activated cell sorting. Each donor gave approximately 50 ml of fresh peripheral blood, from which PBMCs were isolated by Ficoll density centrifugation. Cells were sorted on a FACSAria III instrument, and every sample had a purity above 90%. This TCR was recovered from a person aged 30 to 69 in good health. Specimen: naive CD4+ T cells from blood. The sample's cell subset or site label, in plain terms: CD45RO-negative CD62L-positive naive CD4 T cells.

This receptor has the CDR3 CASTGPSGGETQYF. The nucleotide sequence is TGTGCCAGCACTGGCCCATCCGGGGGGGAGACCCAGTACTTC. The chain uses TRBV2 and TRBJ2-5; the junction holds 7 bases that match TRBD2. The germline V gene provides CDR1 SNHLY and CDR2 FYNNEI. The CDR3, from cysteine to phenylalanine, totals 14 residues. The sequence is cut down to CDR3 DNA, 42 bases in frame from base 1. Compared with germline, V lacks 7 bases and J lacks 5 bases; bases without a gene match: 10.